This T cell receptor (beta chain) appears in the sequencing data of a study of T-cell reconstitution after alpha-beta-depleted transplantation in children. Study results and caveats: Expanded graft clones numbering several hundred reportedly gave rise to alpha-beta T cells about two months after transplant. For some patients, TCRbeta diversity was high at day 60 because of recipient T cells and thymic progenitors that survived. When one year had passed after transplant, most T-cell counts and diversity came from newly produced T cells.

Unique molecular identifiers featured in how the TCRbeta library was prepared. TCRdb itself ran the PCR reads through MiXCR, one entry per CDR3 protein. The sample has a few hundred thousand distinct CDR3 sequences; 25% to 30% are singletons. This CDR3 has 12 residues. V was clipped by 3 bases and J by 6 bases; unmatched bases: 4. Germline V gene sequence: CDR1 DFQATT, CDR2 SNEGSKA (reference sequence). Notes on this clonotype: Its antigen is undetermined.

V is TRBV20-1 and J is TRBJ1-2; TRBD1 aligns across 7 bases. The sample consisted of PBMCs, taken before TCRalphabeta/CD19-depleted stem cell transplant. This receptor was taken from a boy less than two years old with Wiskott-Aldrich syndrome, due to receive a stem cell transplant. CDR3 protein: CSARRGRHGYTF. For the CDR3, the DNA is TGCAGTGCTAGGAGGGGGCGGCATGGCTACACCTTC.